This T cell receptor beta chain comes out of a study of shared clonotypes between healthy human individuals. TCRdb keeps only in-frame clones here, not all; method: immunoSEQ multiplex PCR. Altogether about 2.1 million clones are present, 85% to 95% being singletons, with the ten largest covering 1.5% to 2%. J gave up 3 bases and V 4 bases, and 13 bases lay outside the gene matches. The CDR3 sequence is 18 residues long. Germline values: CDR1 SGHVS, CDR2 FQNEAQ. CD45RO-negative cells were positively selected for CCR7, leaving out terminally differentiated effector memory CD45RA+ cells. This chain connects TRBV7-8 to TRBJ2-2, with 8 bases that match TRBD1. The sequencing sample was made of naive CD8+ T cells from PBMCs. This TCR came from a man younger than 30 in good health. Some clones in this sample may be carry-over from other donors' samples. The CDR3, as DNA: TGTGCCAGCAGCTCCGGGGCAGGGGGCAATCGGGACACCGGGGAGCTGTTTTTT. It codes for CASSSGAGGNRDTGELFF. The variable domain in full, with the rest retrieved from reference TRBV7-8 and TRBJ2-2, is GAGVSQSPRYKVAKRGQDVALRCDPISGHVSLFWYQQALGQGPEFLTYFQNEAQLDKSGLPSDRFFAERPEGSVSTLKIQRTQQEDSAVYLCASSSGAGGNRDTGELFFGEGSRLTVL.